This T cell receptor (beta chain) was captured in a study of human T cells and chemical hapten exposure. On the study more broadly: Application of 0.01% DPC to the upper back was done by patch test, with a reading at 6 days.

Study observations and caveats: In comparison with controls, expanded TCRs gave rise to a significantly larger number of large CDR3 similarity clusters.

In the original analysis: Individual samples carried between about 20,000 and 700,000 TCRs, with 95,638 as the median. Using its own MiXCR run on the RACE reads, TCRdb lists one record per CDR3 protein. None of the V and J calls come from the authors' own analysis; TCRdb made them. The sample has around 71,000 distinct CDR3 sequences, about 9.4% seen once. Germline values: CDR1 SNHLY, CDR2 FYNNEI. The CDR3 extends over 15 amino acids. The trim removed 6 bases at V and 0 bases at J, leaving 5 bases unmatched. Time point here: patch test 1, 2 weeks after DPC sensitization. Treatment: therapeutic diphenylcyclopropenone sensitization with weekly scalp DPC. This clonotype has a handful of counts. The target antigen is unknown.

The starting material was whole blood, obtained in connection with sensitization to the hapten diphenylcyclopropenone (DPC). This receptor was identified in a middle-aged woman with alopecia areata. Some clones in this sample may be carry-over from other donors' samples. V is TRBV2 and J is TRBJ1-5; TRBD1 aligns across 7 bases. In DNA form, the CDR3 reads TGTGCCAGCAGCGGGGACAGTTATAGCAATCAGCCCCAGCATTTT. It codes for CASSGDSYSNQPQHF.